These 32 T cell receptor beta chains originate from one sample sequenced in a study of cytomegalovirus exposure and HLA in healthy donors. 13 Jbeta primers and 60 Vbeta primers were used for the PCR. The protocol was immunoSEQ multiplex PCR, while the TCRdb copy is restricted to in-frame clones and leaves out a portion. This sample has under 150,000 clones, with around 69% found just once. Sequencing was performed on PBMCs. These receptors all stem from a human donor in good health.

This rearrangement joins TRBV27 to TRBJ2-3, with TRBD1 matching 10 bases. This CDR3 region has 17 residues. J was trimmed by 1 base and V by 5 bases; bases with no gene match: 9. Germline CDR1 is MNHEY and CDR2 is SMNVEV (reference sequence). The DNA of the CDR3 is TGTGCCAGCAGTCGGACGGGACAGGGGATAGGCACAGATACGCAGTATTTT. The encoded protein is CASSRTGQGIGTDTQYF.

This clone has just a few counts. The rearrangement joins TRBV27 to TRBJ1-6; 10 positions agree with TRBD1. The trim removed 3 bases at V and 6 bases at J, leaving 8 bases unmatched. This CDR3 is built from 17 residues. CDR1 and CDR2 (germline): MNHEY, SMNVEV (reference sequence). The CDR3 DNA reads as TGTGCCAGCAGTTTTTCCGGACAGGGGGTATTTAATTCACCCCTCCACTTT. This translates into CASSFSGQGVFNSPLHF.

The CDR3 loop reads CAWPVPGQGYNEQFF. The CDR3 DNA follows: TGTGCCTGGCCCGTTCCGGGACAGGGTTACAATGAGCAGTTCTTC. V is TRBV30 and J is TRBJ2-1, with 9 bases identical to TRBD1. V lost 5 bases, J lost 4 bases, and 9 bases stayed unmatched. From germline, CDR1 is GTSNPN and CDR2 SVGIG (reference sequence). This CDR3 spans 15 amino acids. The full variable domain, completed using reference TRBV30 and TRBJ2-1, is SQTIHQWPATLVQPVGSPLSLECTVEGTSNPNLYWYRQAAGRGLQLLFYSVGIGQISSEVPQNLSASRPQDRQFILSSKKLLLSDSGFYLCAWPVPGQGYNEQFFGPGTRLTVL.

The J gene is TRBJ2-5, the V gene TRBV2; 11 bases are shared with TRBD2. Germline V gene sequence: CDR1 SNHLY, CDR2 FYNNEI. The CDR3 sequence is 15 residues long. V shed 7 bases and J 2 bases; nucleotides not matched to a gene: 6. CDR3 residues: CASITGTSGQETQYF. CDR3 in DNA: TGTGCCAGCATAACCGGGACTAGCGGACAAGAGACCCAGTACTTC.

This clone was observed a few times. The genes are TRBV4-2 and TRBJ2-3; D is uncertain. This CDR3 is built from 15 residues. Deletions cut 0 bases from V and 4 bases from J, with 11 bases between. Germline lookup yields CDR1 LGHNA and CDR2 YNFKEQ. CDR3 in DNA: TGTGCCAGCAGCCAAGATTCACGGTCGGCAGATACGCAGTATTTT. Translation: CASSQDSRSADTQYF.

Points on this clone: A read error may produce the germline difference seen at one junction end. V and J are TRBV7-9 and TRBJ2-7; D may be TRBD1 (5 bases). The germline V gene encodes CDR1 SEHNR and CDR2 FQNEAQ (reference sequence). This CDR3 has 12 residues. The CDR3 bases are TGTTCCAGCAGCGTCGTAGCAGGGGAGCAGTACTTC. Amino acid sequence: CSSSVVAGEQYF. The full variable domain, in which reference TRBV7-9 and TRBJ2-7 provide the parts outside the CDR3, is DTGVSQNPRHKITKRGQNVTFRCDPISEHNRLYWYRQTLGQGPEFLTYFQNEAQLEKSRLLSDRFSAERPKGSFSTLEIQRTEQGDSAMYLCSSSVVAGEQYFGPGTRLTVT.

The genes are TRBV7-8 and TRBJ2-2, with no clear D. V lost 3 bases and J 4 bases, leaving 6 bases between the germline ends. The CDR3 runs 13 residues. Germline V gives CDR1 SGHVS, CDR2 FQNEAQ. CDR3 nucleotides: TGTGCCAGCAGCTTGCCAGTCACCGGGGAGCTGTTTTTT. Residues: CASSLPVTGELFF.

The chain joins TRBV19 to TRBJ2-3, with 12 bases identical to TRBD2. CDR3 length: 15 residues. After removal of 5 bases from V and 5 bases from J, the junction contained 5 bases not matched to a gene. CDR1 is LNHDA, CDR2 SQIVND, per germline (reference sequence). CDR3 DNA: TGTGCCAGTAGTGCGACTAGCGGGAGTCAAGATACGCAGTATTTT. Translating it yields CASSATSGSQDTQYF.

The chain employs TRBV25-1 and TRBJ1-1; TRBD1 is a possible D gene (6 bases). The CDR3 is made up of 13 amino acids. Germline CDR1 MGHDK, CDR2 SYGVNS. V was clipped by 6 bases and J by 1 base, with 9 bases between them. DNA of the CDR3: TGTGCCAGCAGCCAGGGGAAGAACACTGAAGCTTTCTTT. It translates to CASSQGKNTEAFF.

J is TRBJ2-3 and V is TRBV7-2; 7 bases are shared with TRBD2. V lost 0 bases to trimming and J lost 2 bases; unmatched junction nucleotides: 20. The CDR3 length is 21 residues. Germline-derived CDR1 and CDR2 are SGHTA and FQGNSA. Written as DNA, the CDR3 is TGTGCCAGCAGCTTAGCCTCGGTGGGCGGGGGACTTCCCGGACACACAGATACGCAGTATTTT. This sequence encodes CASSLASVGGGLPGHTDTQYF.

The rearrangement links TRBV9 to TRBJ2-1; maybe TRBD2 (5 bases). V was clipped by 0 bases and J by 8 bases, with 9 bases between them. CDR1 and CDR2 from the germline V gene are SGDLS and YYNGEE. CDR3 size: 13 residues. CDR3 region: CASSVGPGDEQFF. The CDR3 DNA is TGTGCCAGCAGCGTAGGCCCCGGGGATGAGCAGTTCTTC.

The CDR3 loop reads CASSEAGGVGNEQFF. The DNA of the CDR3 is TGCGCCAGCAGTGAAGCGGGGGGGGTTGGCAATGAGCAGTTCTTC. The chain is built from TRBV10-1 and TRBJ2-1, with TRBD2 matching 10 bases. Trimming removed 3 bases from V and 6 bases from J; junction bases left unmatched: 5. This CDR3 is built from 15 residues. CDR1 and CDR2 from the germline V gene are WNHNN and SYGVQD (reference sequence).

J is TRBJ1-5 and V is TRBV19; 9 nucleotides match TRBD1. The CDR3 has 14 residues. The V gene's germline CDR1 is LNHDA and CDR2 SQIVND (reference sequence). Germline trimming cut 7 bases from V and 3 bases from J; bases unmatched to any gene: 4. CDR3 DNA sequence: TGTGCCAGTAACCGGGACAGGGCCAATCAGCCCCAGCATTTT. Residues: CASNRDRANQPQHF.

V usage is TRBV7-9 and J usage is TRBJ2-5; 7 bases match TRBD1. The germline V gene has CDR1 SEHNR and CDR2 FQNEAQ (reference sequence). J gave up 5 bases and V 4 bases, and 10 bases lay outside the gene matches. The CDR3 is made up of 15 amino acids. The CDR3 reads CASSSARGLWETQYF. The DNA of the CDR3 is TGTGCCAGCAGCTCCGCGAGGGGGCTCTGGGAGACCCAGTACTTC. Based on the CDR3 plus reference TRBV7-9 and TRBJ2-5, the full variable domain is DTGVSQNPRHKITKRGQNVTFRCDPISEHNRLYWYRQTLGQGPEFLTYFQNEAQLEKSRLLSDRFSAERPKGSFSTLEIQRTEQGDSAMYLCASSSARGLWETQYFGPGTRLLVL.

V gene TRBV6-5 combines with J gene TRBJ2-5; 8 positions agree with TRBD2. V lost 0 bases to trimming and J lost 5 bases; unmatched junction nucleotides: 5. The V gene's germline CDR1 is MNHEY and CDR2 SVGAGI. The CDR3 sequence is 15 residues long. The CDR3 nucleotides read TGTGCCAGCAGTTACTCATCGGGGGGGAAGGAGACCCAGTACTTC. This sequence encodes CASSYSSGGKETQYF.

This sequence joins TRBV6-6 and TRBJ2-1, with 7 bases identical to TRBD1. CDR3 length equals 13 residues. The germline gives CDR1 MNHNY, CDR2 SVGAGI (reference sequence). With V trimmed by 6 bases and J by 9 bases, 8 bases remained unmatched. The CDR3 sequence is CASRPTGVFEQFF. DNA for the CDR3: TGTGCCAGCAGACCAACAGGGGTGTTTGAGCAGTTCTTC.

This clone turned up a few times. The rearrangement joins TRBV2 to TRBJ1-5; 8 nucleotides align to TRBD1. Germline loops: CDR1 SNHLY, CDR2 FYNNEI. Trimming took 2 bases from V and 5 from J; bases not matched to a gene: 5. The length of the CDR3 is 15 residues. CDR3 sequence (DNA): TGTGCCAGCAGTGAAAGGACAGGGAGTTATCAGCCCCAGCATTTT. Its protein product is CASSERTGSYQPQHF.

About this clone itself: Other DNA sequences in this specimen translate into the identical CDR3. The V call is TRBV25-1, the J call TRBJ1-1, with D maybe TRBD1 (6 bases). The CDR3 loop spans 15 amino acids. Per the germline V gene, CDR1 is MGHDK and CDR2 is SYGVNS. V was pared by 2 bases and J by 3 bases, with 13 bases between. The CDR3 DNA is TGTGCCAGCAGTGAAACTTCGCCAGGGGACACTGAAGCTTTCTTT. Protein sequence: CASSETSPGDTEAFF.

This chain links TRBV6-5 with TRBJ2-7, with 7 positions matching TRBD2. The germline CDR1 and CDR2 sequences are MNHEY and SVGAGI. The CDR3 sequence is 15 residues long. V was clipped by 6 bases and J by 3 bases; unmatched bases: 11. DNA for the CDR3: TGTGCCAGCAGACCAAAACTAGCGATGATCTACGAGCAGTACTTC. Protein product: CASRPKLAMIYEQYF.

This chain joins TRBV4-1 and TRBJ2-1, with 15 bases identical to TRBD2. Per germline, CDR1 MGHRA and CDR2 YSYEKL. Losses at the gene ends were 3 bases for V and 2 bases for J; bases not matched to a gene: 8. The CDR3 spans 19 residues. CDR3 sequence reads: CASSHPPGLAGGPYNEQFF. The DNA of the CDR3 is TGCGCCAGCAGCCACCCCCCGGGACTAGCGGGAGGACCCTACAATGAGCAGTTCTTC.

This chain uses TRBV9 with TRBJ1-2; D uncertain. This CDR3 is 18 amino acids long. Germline CDR1 reads SGDLS; CDR2 reads YYNGEE. The V end lost 7 bases, the J end lost 3 bases, and 28 bases lay between the germline ends. The CDR3 nucleotides are TGTGCCAGCTCTATCGGAGCGGCGTTTACTTTCGTATACTATGGCTACACCTTC. It codes for CASSIGAAFTFVYYGYTF.

J is TRBJ2-3 and V is TRBV10-3; 8 nucleotides line up with TRBD2. Germline lookup yields CDR1 ENHRY and CDR2 SYGVKD. Trimming cost V 0 bases and J 3 bases; bases outside gene matches: 11. The CDR3 has 18 amino acids. This CDR3 is CAISESVPGGVRTDTQYF. In nucleotides, the CDR3 is TGTGCCATCAGTGAGTCCGTACCCGGGGGGGTTCGGACAGATACGCAGTATTTT.

The rearrangement uses TRBV6-5 and TRBJ1-6; 11 nucleotides agree with TRBD1. After removal of 6 bases from V and 7 bases from J, the junction contained 5 bases not matched to a gene. This CDR3 has 15 residues. Germline V gene sequence: CDR1 MNHEY, CDR2 SVGAGI. CDR3 residues: CASSRRTGGNSPLHF. The CDR3 DNA sequence: TGTGCCAGCAGCCGTAGGACAGGGGGCAATTCACCCCTCCACTTT.

This clone was recorded once. The CDR3 region is CSVEDLRQGMNYGYTF. The CDR3 DNA follows: TGCAGCGTTGAAGATCTTCGGCAGGGGATGAACTATGGCTACACCTTC. V is TRBV29-1 and J is TRBJ1-2; TRBD1 is a possible D gene (6 bases). The V gene's germline CDR1 is SQVTM and CDR2 ANQGSEA. Trimming took off 0 bases at V and 2 bases at J, with 16 bases between the two ends. This CDR3 contains 16 residues.

This clone was seen once. The genes are TRBV19 and TRBJ1-6; D remains ambiguous. CDR3 length: 14 residues. V was pared by 0 bases and J by 6 bases, with 6 bases between. Germline CDR1 is LNHDA and CDR2 is SQIVND (reference sequence). In nucleotides, the CDR3 is TGTGCCAGTAGTATAGAAGCCGGTAATTCACCCCTCCACTTT. Translation: CASSIEAGNSPLHF.

The chain is built from TRBV5-1 and TRBJ2-1; D may be TRBD2 (6 bases). V lost 0 bases, J lost 6 bases, and 16 bases lay in between. The CDR3 loop spans 16 amino acids. CDR1 is SGHRS, CDR2 YFSETQ, per germline. CDR3 nucleotides: TGCGCCAGCAGCTTGGGAGGACTACCCGAGGGCAATGAGCAGTTCTTC. As protein: CASSLGGLPEGNEQFF.

The J gene is TRBJ1-2, the V gene TRBV6-5; perhaps TRBD1 as D (5 bases). The V end was cut by 5 bases, the J end by 2 bases, with 15 bases between. In germline, CDR1 is MNHEY, CDR2 SVGAGI. The CDR3 covers 15 residues. The CDR3 nucleotides read TGTGCCAGCAGTCCCCGGGCAGGGCTGAACTATGGCTACACCTTC. Residues: CASSPRAGLNYGYTF.

The genes are TRBV29-1 and TRBJ2-3; TRBD2 matches 7 bases. Losses at the gene ends were 1 base for V and 4 bases for J; bases not matched to a gene: 5. Germline CDR1 and CDR2: SQVTM and ANQGSEA. This CDR3 contains 14 residues. The CDR3 DNA reads as TGCAGCGTTGAAGCGGGGGGAGGCTCAGATACGCAGTATTTT. Amino acid sequence: CSVEAGGGSDTQYF.

A word on this clone: Germline and junction disagree at one end, which may indicate a read error. In the same sample, other DNA sequences code for this CDR3. The chain couples TRBV6-5 to TRBJ1-4; perhaps TRBD1 as D (5 bases). There are 14 residues in the CDR3. The germline V gene encodes CDR1 MNHEY and CDR2 SVGAGI. The CDR3 bases are TGTGCCAGCAGTTTGACAGCAACTAATGAGAAACTGTTTTTT. Protein: CASSLTATNEKLFF.

The table lists this clone with a few counts. The genes are TRBV7-2 and TRBJ2-5; a weak D match, TRBD2 (5 bases). This CDR3 comprises 14 residues. CDR1 SGHTA and CDR2 FQGNSA come from the germline V gene. Trimming removed 3 bases at V and 2 bases at J, with 10 bases between. The CDR3 spells CASSLGGFQETQYF. The CDR3 DNA is TGTGCCAGCAGCTTGGGCGGGTTTCAAGAGACCCAGTACTTC.

J is TRBJ1-3 and V is TRBV23-1; D is undetermined. TRBV23-1 is assigned to the ORF class and has an uncertain function. Between the trimmed V and J ends, which lost 0 bases and 0 bases, there was a span of 9 bases. The CDR3 runs to 16 residues. In nucleotides, the CDR3 is TGCGCCAGCAGTCAATCGCCACTCGCCTCTGGAAACACCATATATTTT. Translation: CASSQSPLASGNTIYF.

The CDR3 sequence: CASSVASQGGSTDTQYF. CDR3 sequence (DNA): TGTGCCAGCAGCGTAGCTTCGCAGGGTGGAAGCACAGATACGCAGTATTTT. The chain employs TRBV9 and TRBJ2-3; D perhaps matches TRBD1 (5 bases). Trimming pared 0 bases from V and 0 bases from J, leaving 14 bases between. Germline CDR1 is SGDLS and CDR2 is YYNGEE. The CDR3 consists of 17 residues.